Listed here is a single TCR beta chain. Its antigen target is currently unknown. Base qualities are missing; no much larger clone stands one base away. The record originates from a study of blood T cell repertoires in COVID-19 (dated by TCRdb to the early 2020s). For the study in its entirety: Samples from collaborators originated in the United States, Italy and Spain and spanned both the acute and convalescent phases of COVID-19. The prospective study material was composed of cDNA or gDNA derived from T cells, B-cell-depleted T cells, or PBMCs. The dataset comprised deeply sampled blood TCRbeta repertoires from subjects exposed to, actively infected with, or recovered from COVID-19. The repertoires were made available in a free public database intended to serve as a resource for research on the immune response to SARS-CoV-2. The samples were drawn from two sources: the first 160 participants of the ongoing ImmuneRACE study, and fewer than 1,500 subjects contributed by 6 global collaborators. The sample metadata nearly always contained a de-identified subject ID, COVID-19 status, age in years and sex. Where HLA class I and class II types were available, the types were taken from metadata supplied by the sample provider, not from assay-based typing. The research as a whole found: How much clinical and demographic metadata was included differed by source and by participant, and the metadata was provided uncurated.

Whole blood was collected in K2EDTA tubes by collaborating institutions according to the institutions' own protocols. For TCRbeta analysis, collaborator samples were shipped as frozen whole blood, as isolated PBMCs, or as DNA extracted from either sample type. TCRbeta CDR3 regions were amplified from genomic DNA using the immunoSEQ Assay, a bias-controlled multiplex PCR. Per the authors' processing: Within the assay, amplification of reference gene primers was used to estimate how many nucleated cells each sample contained. To quantify the absolute abundance of each unique TCRbeta CDR3 rearrangement, sequence reads were collapsed and filtered. For each sample, productive Simpson clonality was calculated as the square root of Simpson's diversity index over productive rearrangements. This immuneACCESS table, as held by TCRdb, lists in-frame sequences with V and J called but not all clones. Of the missing ones, under half trace to an unresolved V gene in checked studies; the others have no known cause. The DNA gave D and trimming, while V, J and clone size come from that table. In this sample the table shows 35,000 to 40,000 clones, approximately 88% of which occur a single time. The top ten clones comprise roughly 7.2% of the sample.

Based on the germline V gene, the CDR1 and CDR2 sequences are MDHEN and SYDVKM. Compared with germline, V lacks 2 bases and J lacks 0 bases; bases without a gene match: 12. The CDR3 contains 18 residues, cysteine and phenylalanine counted. Only the CDR3 DNA is retained, 54 bases long and in frame from the first base. The sequencing input was peripheral blood. The source of this sequence is a human donor in a cohort sampled during active COVID-19. The chain employs TRBV28 and TRBJ2-7, and 8 junction bases match TRBD2. CDR3 region: CASSLLTLSGTGSYEQYF. At the DNA level, the sequence is TGTGCCAGCAGTTTACTCACACTTAGCGGGACGGGCTCCTACGAGCAGTACTTC.